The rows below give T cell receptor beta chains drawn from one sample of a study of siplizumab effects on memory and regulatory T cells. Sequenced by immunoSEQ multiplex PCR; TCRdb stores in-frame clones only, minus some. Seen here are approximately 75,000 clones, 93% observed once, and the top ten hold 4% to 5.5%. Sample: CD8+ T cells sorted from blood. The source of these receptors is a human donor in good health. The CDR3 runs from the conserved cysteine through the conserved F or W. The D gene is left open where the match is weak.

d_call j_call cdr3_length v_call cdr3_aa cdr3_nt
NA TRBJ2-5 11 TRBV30 CAWNTWETQYF TGTGCCTGGAACACCTGGGAGACCCAGTACTTC
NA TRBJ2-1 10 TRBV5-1 CASSLNEQFF TGCGCCAGCAGCTTGAATGAGCAGTTCTTC
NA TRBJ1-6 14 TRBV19 CASSINPGATPLHF TGTGCCAGTAGTATTAATCCAGGGGCTACACCCCTCCACTTT
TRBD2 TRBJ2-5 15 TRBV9 CASSAPRTSGETQYF TGTGCCAGCAGCGCCCCCCGGACTAGCGGAGAGACCCAGTACTTC
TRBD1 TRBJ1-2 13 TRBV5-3 CARSPDRGHGYTF TGTGCCAGAAGCCCGGACAGGGGTCATGGCTACACCTTC
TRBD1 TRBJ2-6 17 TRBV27 CASQAGTGISGANVLTF TGTGCCAGTCAGGCCGGGACAGGGATCTCTGGGGCCAACGTCCTGACTTTC
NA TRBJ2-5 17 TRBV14 CASSQGPADSYQETQYF TGTGCCAGCAGCCAAGGTCCCGCGGACAGTTACCAAGAGACCCAGTACTTC
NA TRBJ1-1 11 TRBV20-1 CSASKNTEAFF TGCAGTGCTAGCAAGAACACTGAAGCTTTCTTT
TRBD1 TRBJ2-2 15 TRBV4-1 CASSPGTGNTGELFF TGCGCCAGCAGCCCAGGGACAGGGAACACCGGGGAGCTGTTTTTT
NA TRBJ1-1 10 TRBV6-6 CASRGTEAFF TGTGCCAGCAGGGGCACTGAAGCTTTCTTT
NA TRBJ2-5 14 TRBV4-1 CASSQGAGKETQYF TGCGCCAGCAGCCAAGGCGCGGGGAAAGAGACCCAGTACTTC